The TCR beta chain described here comes from a study of PD-L1 blockade in urothelial cancer. Study information: Blood analysis took place 3 weeks (second dose) and 6 weeks after treatment start.

V lost 1 base to trimming and J lost 4 bases; unmatched junction nucleotides: 5. The length of the CDR3 is 15 residues. Germline-derived CDR1 and CDR2 are SGHTA and FQGTGA. Pretreatment sampling and on-treatment sampling together yielded between 1 and 8 samples for each patient. The protocol was immunoSEQ multiplex PCR, while the TCRdb copy is restricted to in-frame clones and leaves out a portion. The data show about 80,000 clones, about nine tenths seen once. The receptor comes from a woman aged 70 to 79 with urothelial cancer. The chain is built from TRBV7-3 and TRBJ1-1, with TRBD1 matching over 8 bases. Specimen: PBMCs, collected around atezolizumab (anti-PD-L1) treatment. The CDR3 DNA reads TGTGCCAGCAGCTTAAATCAGGGGGCAGTCACTGAAGCTTTCTTT. Translating gives CASSLNQGAVTEAFF.